This T cell receptor (beta chain) was profiled in a study of T cell repertoires in cytomegalovirus infection. Across the whole study: Shared public TCR beta signatures pointed to both CMV infection and a matching HLA type. Notes on the study in general: The response measured ex vivo was dominated by TCR beta clonotypes (HLA-C-restricted and CMV-specific). Carriage of CMV together with the relevant HLA was identifiable through cumulative public TCR beta family frequency.

This CDR3 contains 15 residues. Trimming shortened V by 5 bases and J by 0 bases, and 10 bases separated the two germline ends. CDR1 is SGHTA and CDR2 is FQGNSA in the germline V gene. This clonotype showed up just a few times. Antigen specificity is unknown. TCRdb reanalysed the reads using MiXCR and keeps one entry per CDR3 protein. The sample holds under 450,000 distinct CDR3 sequences, nearly 35% seen once. This sequence was found in a human donor in good health (CMV status not recorded). Some clones in this sample may be carry-over from other donors' samples. This chain links TRBV7-2 with TRBJ2-2, with a weak D call TRBD2 (5 bases). Sequenced here: cultured PBMCs, sampled from culture after CMV antigen stimulation. The CDR3 reads CASSRMGANTGELFF. CDR3 in DNA: TGTGCCAGCAGCCGCATGGGAGCGAACACCGGGGAGCTGTTTTTT.